Sequencing of this TCR beta chain was carried out in a study of cytomegalovirus exposure and HLA in healthy donors. Overall study context: A preliminary data release comprised roughly 85 million unique TCRs obtained from HLA-typed donors. Whole-study findings and limits: The study labeled 150 to 200 TCR beta chains cytomegalovirus-associated. Productive rates of about 87% or about 30% were seen for most TCR beta V segments in an earlier analysis. Reports indicate that TCR beta sequences accurately predicted the HLA-A and HLA-B alleles of most subjects.

Trimming pared 6 bases from V and 6 bases from J, leaving 21 bases between. From germline, CDR1 is MNHEY and CDR2 SMNVEV (reference sequence). The CDR3 consists of 16 residues. Points on this clone: Its antigen is still unknown.

The PCR employed 60 Vbeta primers together with 13 Jbeta primers. Assay: immunoSEQ multiplex PCR; the TCRdb copy retains only in-frame clones and omits some. The repertoire includes about 120,000 clones, around 10% of them detected once, and 3% sits in the top ten. This chain joins TRBV27 and TRBJ2-1, with D maybe TRBD1 (6 bases). The sequence was obtained from a man aged 30 to 39 in good health and CMV-seronegative. Sample: PBMCs. The CDR3 protein is CASSSTGQGWGNEQFF. The CDR3, as DNA: TGTGCCAGCAGCTCCACGGGGCAGGGGTGGGGCAATGAGCAGTTCTTC.